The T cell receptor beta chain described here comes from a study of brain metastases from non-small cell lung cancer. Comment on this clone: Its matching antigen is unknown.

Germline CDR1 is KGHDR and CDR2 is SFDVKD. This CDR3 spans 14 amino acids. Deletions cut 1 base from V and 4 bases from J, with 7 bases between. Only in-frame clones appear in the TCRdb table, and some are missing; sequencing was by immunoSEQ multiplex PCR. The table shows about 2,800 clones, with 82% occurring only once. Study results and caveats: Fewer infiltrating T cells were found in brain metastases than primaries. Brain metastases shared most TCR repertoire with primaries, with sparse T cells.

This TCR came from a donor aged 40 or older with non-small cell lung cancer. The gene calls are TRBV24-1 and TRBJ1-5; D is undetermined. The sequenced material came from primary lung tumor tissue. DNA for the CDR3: TGTGCCACCAGTGATTTATCCGGGAATCAGCCCCAGCATTTT. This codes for CATSDLSGNQPQHF.